The T cell receptor (beta chain) described here comes from a study of shared clonotypes between healthy human individuals. Study details: Contributing individuals were two females and three males aged 18 to 49. General study results and limits: Between several donors, naive CD4 clonotypes were shared at a level of around 5.2%. Lower generation probabilities were found for non-shared clonotypes than for those shared by all four donors.

The naive CD8 fraction comprised CD45RO-negative cells positively selected for CCR7 and excluded terminally differentiated effector memory CD45RA+ cells. Concerning this clone itself: Its antigen is not identified.

On sorted subsets, replicate PCRs used about 200 ng DNA, or approximately 33,000 T cell genomes. Some clones are missing from TCRdb's copy, which holds only in-frame ones; the method was immunoSEQ multiplex PCR. This table holds approximately 2,000,000 clones, roughly 93% found once. V was pared by 5 bases and J by 1 base, with 8 bases of the junction left unmatched. From germline, CDR1 is SGHAT and CDR2 FQNNGV. The CDR3 is 18 residues long. The sample consisted of naive CD8+ T cells from PBMCs. This chain connects TRBV11-2 to TRBJ2-3; 14 bases line up with TRBD2. The origin of this receptor is a man younger than 30 in good health. Some clones in this sample may be carry-over from other donors' samples. The CDR3 sequence: CASSLRLAGGIGTDTQYF. The CDR3 region has the DNA TGTGCCAGCAGCCTAAGACTAGCGGGAGGGATAGGCACAGATACGCAGTATTTT.